This passage covers 19 T cell receptor beta chains from one sample sequenced in a study of blood T cell repertoires in COVID-19 (dated by TCRdb to 2019 to 2021). The library was produced with the immunoSEQ multiplex PCR assay. TCRdb holds this immuneACCESS table with in-frame rearrangements only. Some clones are missing; in checked studies, unresolved V genes explain under half, and the rest has no known cause. The sample table shows fewer than 250,000 clones, and 70% to 85% are seen once. The ten largest clones add up to approximately 1.9% of the sample. What was sequenced was peripheral blood. The receptors were sampled from a woman over 75 with acute or convalescent COVID-19.

The CDR3 bases are TGTGCCAGCAGCTCTTTGGCCGCGGGGGCCGAGCAGTACTTC. Protein sequence: CASSSLAAGAEQYF. The chain has TRBV27 and TRBJ2-7; a weak D match, TRBD2 (7 bases). Germline values: CDR1 MNHEY, CDR2 SMNVEV (reference sequence). V lost 6 bases to trimming and J lost 6 bases, with 18 bases between them. The CDR3 extends over 14 amino acids.

This clone was picked up a small number of times. The chain uses TRBV27 and TRBJ2-1; 11 bases line up with TRBD1. The germline gives CDR1 MNHEY, CDR2 SMNVEV (reference sequence). J was trimmed by 3 bases and V by 6 bases; bases with no gene match: 4. The CDR3 has 15 residues. For the CDR3, the DNA is TGTGCCAGCAGAATGGGACAGGGGGGCTACAATGAGCAGTTCTTC. Protein product: CASRMGQGGYNEQFF.

This chain connects TRBV4-2 to TRBJ2-3, with 9 bases identical to TRBD2. The J segment lost 2 bases and the V segment lost 0 bases, leaving 3 bases of the junction unmatched. CDR1 and CDR2 (germline): LGHNA, YNFKEQ. The CDR3 consists of 16 residues. The CDR3 nucleotides read TGTGCCAGCAGCCAAGAGACTAGCGGCTCCACAGATACGCAGTATTTT. The encoded protein is CASSQETSGSTDTQYF.

J is TRBJ1-2 and V is TRBV4-2, with TRBD1 identical over 8 bases. The J segment lost 7 bases and the V segment lost 2 bases, leaving 9 bases of the junction unmatched. The CDR3 totals 15 residues. CDR1 is LGHNA and CDR2 is YNFKEQ in the germline V gene. The CDR3 protein is CASSQTRTGKGGYTF. CDR3 nucleotide sequence: TGTGCCAGCAGCCAAACCCGGACAGGGAAGGGTGGCTACACCTTC.

The chain employs TRBV11-3 and TRBJ1-2; D is undetermined. Germline V gives CDR1 SGHNT, CDR2 YENEEA. The CDR3 is 12 amino acids. Trimming took off 2 bases at V and 5 bases at J, with 6 bases between the two ends. The CDR3, as DNA: TGTGCCAGCAGCTTACGGGGATATGGCTACACCTTC. This codes for CASSLRGYGYTF.

The chain recombines TRBV27 with TRBJ2-7; 10 positions agree with TRBD2. This CDR3 contains 16 residues. V lost 7 bases, J lost 8 bases, and 17 bases stayed unmatched. Germline CDR1 is MNHEY and CDR2 is SMNVEV (reference sequence). The CDR3 spells CASTPPVGTSVLKQYF. CDR3 bases: TGTGCCAGCACCCCCCCGGTGGGGACTAGCGTTCTGAAGCAGTACTTC.

This clone was detected once. The V and J genes are TRBV25-1 and TRBJ1-6; TRBD1 might be the D (5 bases). There are 15 residues in the CDR3. Looked up from germline, CDR1 is MGHDK and CDR2 is SYGVNS. Trimming removed 4 bases from V and 0 bases from J, with 7 bases in between. CDR3 nucleotide sequence: TGTGCCAGCAGTGGGGGGGGCTCCTATAATTCACCCCTCCACTTT. Translating it yields CASSGGGSYNSPLHF. Drawing the rest from reference TRBV25-1 and TRBJ1-6, the complete variable domain is EADIYQTPRYLVIGTGKKITLECSQTMGHDKMYWYQQDPGMELHLIHYSYGVNSTEKGDLSSESTVSRIRTEHFPLTLESARPSHTSQYLCASSGGGSYNSPLHFGNGTRLTVT.

The genes are TRBV4-1 and TRBJ1-4; possibly TRBD1 for D (5 bases). The germline V and J ends were trimmed by 6 bases and 3 bases, with 14 bases remaining between them. CDR1 is MGHRA, CDR2 YSYEKL, per germline. CDR3 length: 15 amino acids. The CDR3 DNA sequence: TGCGCCAGCAGAGTGCGGCAGGGTCCTAATGAAAAACTGTTTTTT. It translates to CASRVRQGPNEKLFF.

This chain connects TRBV6-5 to TRBJ1-1; maybe TRBD1 (5 bases). V was shortened by 11 bases and J by 1 base, with 11 bases between the two germline ends. Looked up from germline, CDR1 is MNHEY and CDR2 is SVGAGI. The CDR3 sequence is 12 residues long. The DNA for the CDR3 is TGTGCCGCCCTGGACACGAACACTGAAGCTTTCTTT. Translated: CAALDTNTEAFF.

The V call is TRBV5-1, the J call TRBJ2-5; 8 bases are a match to TRBD2. The V and J ends lost 4 bases and 5 bases, in that order; junction bases with no gene match: 13. The CDR3 loop spans 16 amino acids. Germline V CDR1 and CDR2: SGHRS, YFSETQ. Written as DNA, the CDR3 is TGCGCCAGCAGCCCTAGGACTAGCAGGCAGGGGGAGACCCAGTACTTC. This encodes CASSPRTSRQGETQYF.

The chain is built from TRBV20-1 and TRBJ2-1; 7 bases match TRBD2. J lost 5 bases, V lost 3 bases, and 7 bases had no gene match. Germline V gene data show CDR1 as DFQATT and CDR2 as SNEGSKA (reference sequence). CDR3 length: 14 amino acids. CDR3 nucleotides: TGCAGTGCTAGTGCGTCTAGCGGTAACAATGAGCAGTTCTTC. Protein product: CSASASSGNNEQFF.

This sequence joins TRBV11-2 and TRBJ2-1; 8 bases are shared with TRBD1. CDR1 SGHAT and CDR2 FQNNGV come from the germline V gene. This CDR3 comprises 18 residues. Trimming took 1 base from V and 3 from J; bases not matched to a gene: 11. The CDR3 nucleotides are TGTGCCAGCAGCTTAGCACCACCACAGGGGGTCTTCTACAATGAGCAGTTCTTC. This encodes CASSLAPPQGVFYNEQFF. Together with reference TRBV11-2 and TRBJ2-1, the CDR3 gives the full variable domain: EAGVAQSPRYKIIEKRQSVAFWCNPISGHATLYWYQQILGQGPKLLIQFQNNGVVDDSQLPKDRFSAERLKGVDSTLKIQPAKLEDSAVYLCASSLAPPQGVFYNEQFFGPGTRLTVL.

The rearrangement joins TRBV11-2 to TRBJ1-3; 8 bases align to TRBD1. The CDR3 is made up of 15 amino acids. Germline CDR1 reads SGHAT; CDR2 reads FQNNGV. V shed 5 bases, J shed 4 bases, and the junction held 7 bases outside the gene matches. The CDR3 protein is CASSMDRVFGNTIYF. The CDR3 bases are TGTGCCAGCAGCATGGACAGGGTGTTCGGAAACACCATATATTTT.

The chain couples TRBV15 to TRBJ2-3; D might be TRBD2 (6 bases). CDR1 is LNHNV, CDR2 YYDKDF, per germline (reference sequence). This CDR3 is built from 16 residues. V shed 1 base and J shed 6 bases, with 17 bases lying between them. The CDR3 spells CATSRGGQGGMDTQYF. As DNA, the CDR3 is TGTGCCACCAGCAGAGGGGGCCAGGGAGGAATGGATACGCAGTATTTT.

The rearrangement links TRBV7-2 to TRBJ1-1; D perhaps matches TRBD1 (5 bases). V was clipped by 5 bases and J by 6 bases, with 13 bases between them. This CDR3 is built from 13 residues. CDR1 SGHTA and CDR2 FQGNSA come from the germline V gene. The chain's CDR3 is CASSPRVEAEAFF. CDR3 DNA: TGTGCCAGCAGCCCCAGGGTTGAGGCTGAAGCTTTCTTT.

In this sample, this clone turned up a few times. J is TRBJ1-4 and V is TRBV9; 9 bases fit TRBD1. CDR3 length: 16 amino acids. The ends lost 4 bases at V and 8 bases at J; junction bases unmatched: 12. CDR1 and CDR2 (germline): SGDLS, YYNGEE. The DNA for the CDR3 is TGTGCCAGCAGCCTTGATCCGACAGGGGGTTGGGAAAAACTGTTTTTT. Its translation: CASSLDPTGGWEKLFF.

The chain combines TRBV6-1 with TRBJ2-2; TRBD2 matches at 9 bases. The V gene's germline CDR1 is MNHNS and CDR2 SASEGT. With 2 bases clipped from V and 5 bases from J, the junction kept 9 bases outside the gene matches. The CDR3 sequence is 17 residues long. CDR3 bases: TGTGCCAGCAGTGAAATCTTCGGTCTAGCGGGGACCGGGGAGCTGTTTTTT. It is translated as CASSEIFGLAGTGELFF.

The gene calls are TRBV6-5 and TRBJ1-6, with 8 bases matching TRBD1. The CDR3 loop spans 15 amino acids. V shed 7 bases and J 6 bases; nucleotides not matched to a gene: 8. Germline V gene sequence: CDR1 MNHEY, CDR2 SVGAGI. The CDR3 here is CASKGNRGTNSPLHF. In nucleotides, the CDR3 is TGTGCCAGCAAAGGGAACAGGGGGACTAATTCACCCCTCCACTTT.

The rearrangement links TRBV7-3 to TRBJ2-3, with TRBD2 as a possible D gene (5 bases). V shed 5 bases and J shed 3 bases, with 12 bases lying between them. The CDR3 consists of 14 residues. Germline values: CDR1 SGHTA, CDR2 FQGTGA. CDR3 amino acids: CASSPRRGTDTQYF. The CDR3 DNA sequence: TGTGCCAGCAGCCCCCGTCGGGGAACAGATACGCAGTATTTT.